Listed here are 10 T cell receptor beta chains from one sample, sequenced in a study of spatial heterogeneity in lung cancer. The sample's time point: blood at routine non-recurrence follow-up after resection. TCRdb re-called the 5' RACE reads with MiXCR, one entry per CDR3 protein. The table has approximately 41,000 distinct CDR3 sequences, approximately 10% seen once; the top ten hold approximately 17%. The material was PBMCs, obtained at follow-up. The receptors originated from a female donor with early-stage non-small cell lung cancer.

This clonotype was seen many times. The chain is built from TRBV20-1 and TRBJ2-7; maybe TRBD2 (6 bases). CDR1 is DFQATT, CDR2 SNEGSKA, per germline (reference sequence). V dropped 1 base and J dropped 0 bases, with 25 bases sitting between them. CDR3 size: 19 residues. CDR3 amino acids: CSARAFAPSGTVTSYEQYF. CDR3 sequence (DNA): TGCAGTGCTAGAGCCTTTGCCCCTTCCGGGACTGTAACCTCCTACGAGCAGTACTTC.

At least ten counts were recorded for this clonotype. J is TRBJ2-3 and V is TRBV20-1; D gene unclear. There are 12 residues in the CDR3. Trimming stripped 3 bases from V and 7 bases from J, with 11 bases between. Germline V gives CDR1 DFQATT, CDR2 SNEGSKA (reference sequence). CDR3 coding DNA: TGCAGTGCTAGGGTGGGTCCTCATACGCAGTATTTT. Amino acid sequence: CSARVGPHTQYF.

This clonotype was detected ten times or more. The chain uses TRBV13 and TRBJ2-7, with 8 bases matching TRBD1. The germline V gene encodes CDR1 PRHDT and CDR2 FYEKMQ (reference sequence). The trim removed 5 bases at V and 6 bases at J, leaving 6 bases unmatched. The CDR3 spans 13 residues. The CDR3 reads CASSLGQGREQYF. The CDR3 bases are TGTGCCAGCAGCCTTGGACAGGGCCGCGAGCAGTACTTC.

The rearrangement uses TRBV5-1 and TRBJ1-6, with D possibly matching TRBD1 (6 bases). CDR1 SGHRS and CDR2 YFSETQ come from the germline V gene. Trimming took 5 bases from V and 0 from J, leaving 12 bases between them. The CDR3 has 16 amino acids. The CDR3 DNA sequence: TGCGCCAGCAGTATCGAAGGGGGCTCCTATAATTCACCCCTCCACTTT. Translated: CASSIEGGSYNSPLHF. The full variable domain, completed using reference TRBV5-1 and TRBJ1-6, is KAGVTQTPRYLIKTRGQQVTLSCSPISGHRSVSWYQQTPGQGLQFLFEYFSETQRNKGNFPGRFSGRQFSNSRSEMNVSTLELGDSALYLCASSIEGGSYNSPLHFGNGTRLTVT.

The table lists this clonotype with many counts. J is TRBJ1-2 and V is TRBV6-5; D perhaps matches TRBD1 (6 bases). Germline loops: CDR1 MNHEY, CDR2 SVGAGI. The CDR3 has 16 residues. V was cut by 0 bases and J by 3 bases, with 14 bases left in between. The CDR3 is CASSYSIVPGDYGYTF. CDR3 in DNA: TGTGCCAGCAGTTACTCGATCGTCCCAGGGGACTATGGCTACACCTTC.

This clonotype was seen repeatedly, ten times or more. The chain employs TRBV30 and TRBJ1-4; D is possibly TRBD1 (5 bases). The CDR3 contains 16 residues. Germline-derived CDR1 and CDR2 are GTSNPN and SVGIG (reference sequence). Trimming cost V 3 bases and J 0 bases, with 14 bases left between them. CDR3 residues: CAWRVGDSTTNEKLFF. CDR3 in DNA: TGTGCCTGGAGGGTGGGAGACAGCACAACTAATGAAAAACTGTTTTTT.

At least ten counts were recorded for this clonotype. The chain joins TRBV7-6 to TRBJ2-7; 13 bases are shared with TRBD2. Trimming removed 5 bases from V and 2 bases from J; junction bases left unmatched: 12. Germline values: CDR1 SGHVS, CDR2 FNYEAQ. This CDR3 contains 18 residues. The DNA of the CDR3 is TGTGCCAGCAGCGCCGCCGGGACTAGCGGGGCGATAACCTACGAGCAGTACTTC. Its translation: CASSAAGTSGAITYEQYF.

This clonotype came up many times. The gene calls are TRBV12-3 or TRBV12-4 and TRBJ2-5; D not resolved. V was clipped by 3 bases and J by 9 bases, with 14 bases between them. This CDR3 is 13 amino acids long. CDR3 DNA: TGTGCCAGCAGTTTGGGCACCCCAAGGGCCCAGTACTTC. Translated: CASSLGTPRAQYF.

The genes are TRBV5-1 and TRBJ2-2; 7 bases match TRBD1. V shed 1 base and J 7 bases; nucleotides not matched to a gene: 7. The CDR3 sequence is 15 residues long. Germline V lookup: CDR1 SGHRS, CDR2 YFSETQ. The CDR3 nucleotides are TGCGCCAGCAGCTTGTCCACAGGGGCCAACGGGGAGCTGTTTTTT. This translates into CASSLSTGANGELFF.

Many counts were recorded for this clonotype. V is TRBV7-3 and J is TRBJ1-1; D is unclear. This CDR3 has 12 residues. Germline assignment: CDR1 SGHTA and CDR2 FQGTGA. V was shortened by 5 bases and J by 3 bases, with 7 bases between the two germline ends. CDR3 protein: CASSPGYTEAFF. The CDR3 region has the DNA TGTGCCAGCAGCCCCGGATACACTGAAGCTTTCTTT.